This TCR beta chain was profiled in a study of blood T cell repertoires in COVID-19. Whole-study context: Researchers got acute and convalescent COVID-19 samples from the United States, Italy and Spain. PBMCs, B-cell-depleted T cells, or T cells were the source of the cDNA or gDNA that made up the material.

Germline V gene lookup returns CDR1 MGHRA and CDR2 YSYEKL. Trimming at V came to 4 bases and at J to 2 bases, leaving 6 bases not matched to a gene. This CDR3 has 16 residues. In the authors' methods: Amplifying reference gene primers gave estimates of nucleated cell counts. Sequencing used immunoSEQ multiplex PCR; TCRdb keeps in-frame clones, though not all of them. For V, J and clone size, that table is used; D and trimming come from the DNA. The sample shows approximately 200,000 clones, roughly 80% of them seen only once. The chain employs TRBV4-1 and TRBJ1-3; 9 bases fit TRBD1. The sample consisted of peripheral blood. The receptor comes from an elderly woman with acute or convalescent COVID-19. CDR3 sequence (DNA): TGCGCCAGCAGCCCCCAACAGGGGGCTACTGGAAACACCATATATTTT. Translation: CASSPQQGATGNTIYF.